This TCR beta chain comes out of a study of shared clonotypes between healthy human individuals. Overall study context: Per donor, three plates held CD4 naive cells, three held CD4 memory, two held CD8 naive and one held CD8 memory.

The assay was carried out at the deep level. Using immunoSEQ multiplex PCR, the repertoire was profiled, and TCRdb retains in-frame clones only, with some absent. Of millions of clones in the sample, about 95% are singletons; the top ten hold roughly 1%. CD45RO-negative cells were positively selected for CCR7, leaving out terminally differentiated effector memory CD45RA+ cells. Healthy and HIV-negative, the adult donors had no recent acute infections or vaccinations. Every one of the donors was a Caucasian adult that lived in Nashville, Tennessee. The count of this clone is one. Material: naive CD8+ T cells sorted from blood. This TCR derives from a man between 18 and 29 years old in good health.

CDR3 in amino acids: CASSLQKGQETQYF. In DNA form, the CDR3 reads TGCGCCAGCAGCCTTCAGAAAGGCCAAGAGACCCAGTACTTC. V is TRBV4-1 and J is TRBJ2-5; no clear D gene. The length of the CDR3 is 14 residues. V lost 4 bases and J 1 base, leaving 10 bases between the germline ends. CDR1 and CDR2 (germline): MGHRA, YSYEKL.